The present T cell receptor beta chain was sequenced within a study of blood T cell repertoires in COVID-19. TCRdb's table, derived via immunoSEQ multiplex PCR, lists solely in-frame clones and lacks some. Altogether 95,000 to 120,000 clones are present, 90% being singletons, with the ten largest covering 4.6%. The material sequenced was peripheral blood. This TCR came from a woman aged 50 to 65 with acute or convalescent COVID-19.

CDR3 protein: CASSGDRYEQYF. CDR3 nucleotide sequence: TGTGCCAGCAGCGGCGACAGGTACGAGCAGTACTTC. The chain employs TRBV25-1 and TRBJ2-7, with a tentative D call TRBD1 (6 bases). The CDR3 is 12 residues long. Germline V CDR1 and CDR2: MGHDK, SYGVNS. V was trimmed by 6 bases and J by 4 bases, leaving 10 bases between them.